This TCR beta chain was identified during a study of identical twins. Via MiXCR, TCRdb re-called the 5' RACE reads, giving one row per CDR3 protein. The sample has about 200,000 distinct CDR3 sequences, about 15% seen once. The V and J ends lost 8 bases and 0 bases, in that order; junction bases with no gene match: 8. The CDR3 has 15 residues. The germline CDR1 and CDR2 sequences are SGHDN and FVKESK. The sample holds a few counts of this clonotype. The same data also went into a second study, on T cells expressing NK-cell markers.

Sequenced input: CD8+ T cells sorted from blood. The chain is built from TRBV14 and TRBJ2-3; 7 bases agree with TRBD1. The sequence came from a woman aged 18-35 years in good health. The CDR3 DNA is TGTGCCAGCTTCGGGACAGACTCTAGCACAGATACGCAGTATTTT. Translated: CASFGTDSSTDTQYF.